What follows describes a single T cell receptor (beta chain). Its antigen is not identified. Method: immunoSEQ multiplex PCR; TCRdb's copy keeps in-frame clones and lacks some. The sample has around 440,000 clones; roughly three quarters are singletons. These data originate in a study of shared clonotypes between healthy human individuals. Findings and limits, study-wide: Only blood samples were collected, and tissue repertoires likely differ.

The source material was PBMCs. The sequence came from a middle-aged woman in good health. Some clones in this sample may be carry-over from other donors' samples.

The CDR3 sequence: CASSPLQGTTNEKLFF. The CDR3 nucleotides are TGTGCCAGCTCACCCCTACAGGGGACGACTAATGAAAAACTGTTTTTT. The chain carries TRBV18 and TRBJ1-4, with TRBD1 identical over 7 bases. The V gene end was trimmed by 3 bases and the J gene end by 2 bases; junction bases not matched to a gene: 6. This CDR3 region has 16 residues. Germline CDR1 reads KGHSH; CDR2 reads LQKENI.